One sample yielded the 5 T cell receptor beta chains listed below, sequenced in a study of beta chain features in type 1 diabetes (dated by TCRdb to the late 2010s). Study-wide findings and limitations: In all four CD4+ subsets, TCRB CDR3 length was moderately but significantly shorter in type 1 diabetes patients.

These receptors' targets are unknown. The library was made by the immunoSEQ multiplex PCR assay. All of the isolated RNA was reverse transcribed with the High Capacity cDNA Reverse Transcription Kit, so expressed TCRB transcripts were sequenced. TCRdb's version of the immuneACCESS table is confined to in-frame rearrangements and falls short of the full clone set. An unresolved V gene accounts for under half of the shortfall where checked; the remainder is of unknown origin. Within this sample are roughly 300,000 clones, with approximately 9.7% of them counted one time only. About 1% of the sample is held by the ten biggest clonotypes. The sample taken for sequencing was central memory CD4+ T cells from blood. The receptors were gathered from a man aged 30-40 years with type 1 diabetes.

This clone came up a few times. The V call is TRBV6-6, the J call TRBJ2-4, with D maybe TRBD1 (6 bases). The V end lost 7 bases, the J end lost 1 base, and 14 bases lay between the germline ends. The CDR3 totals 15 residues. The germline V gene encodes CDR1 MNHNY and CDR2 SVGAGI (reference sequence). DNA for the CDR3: TGTGCCAGCACCCCCGAGGGGGAGGCCAAAAACATTCAGTACTTC. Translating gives CASTPEGEAKNIQYF.

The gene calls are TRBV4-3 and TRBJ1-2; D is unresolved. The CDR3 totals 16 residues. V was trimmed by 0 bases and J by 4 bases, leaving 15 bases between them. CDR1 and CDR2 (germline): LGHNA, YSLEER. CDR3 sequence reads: CASSQDRAAPRYGYTF. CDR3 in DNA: TGCGCCAGCAGCCAAGATAGGGCAGCGCCTCGCTATGGCTACACCTTC.

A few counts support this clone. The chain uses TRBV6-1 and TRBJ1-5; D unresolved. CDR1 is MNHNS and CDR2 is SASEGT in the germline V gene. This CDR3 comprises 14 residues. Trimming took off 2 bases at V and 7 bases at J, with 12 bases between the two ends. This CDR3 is CASSESGVGQPQHF. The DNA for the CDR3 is TGTGCCAGCAGTGAATCCGGGGTGGGCCAGCCCCAGCATTTT.

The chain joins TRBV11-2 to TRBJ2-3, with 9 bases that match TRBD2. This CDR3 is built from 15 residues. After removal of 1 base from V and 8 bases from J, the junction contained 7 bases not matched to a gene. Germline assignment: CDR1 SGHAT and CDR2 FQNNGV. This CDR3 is CASSLVVSGGPTQYF. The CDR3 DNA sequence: TGTGCCAGCAGCTTAGTTGTTAGCGGGGGCCCTACGCAGTATTTT.

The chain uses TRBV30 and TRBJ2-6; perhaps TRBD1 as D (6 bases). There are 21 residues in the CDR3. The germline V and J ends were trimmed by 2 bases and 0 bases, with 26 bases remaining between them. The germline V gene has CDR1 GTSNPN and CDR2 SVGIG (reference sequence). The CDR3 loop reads CAWSWTDIIGGRSSGANVLTF. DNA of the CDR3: TGTGCCTGGAGTTGGACAGACATAATCGGCGGTAGGTCCTCTGGGGCCAACGTCCTGACTTTC.